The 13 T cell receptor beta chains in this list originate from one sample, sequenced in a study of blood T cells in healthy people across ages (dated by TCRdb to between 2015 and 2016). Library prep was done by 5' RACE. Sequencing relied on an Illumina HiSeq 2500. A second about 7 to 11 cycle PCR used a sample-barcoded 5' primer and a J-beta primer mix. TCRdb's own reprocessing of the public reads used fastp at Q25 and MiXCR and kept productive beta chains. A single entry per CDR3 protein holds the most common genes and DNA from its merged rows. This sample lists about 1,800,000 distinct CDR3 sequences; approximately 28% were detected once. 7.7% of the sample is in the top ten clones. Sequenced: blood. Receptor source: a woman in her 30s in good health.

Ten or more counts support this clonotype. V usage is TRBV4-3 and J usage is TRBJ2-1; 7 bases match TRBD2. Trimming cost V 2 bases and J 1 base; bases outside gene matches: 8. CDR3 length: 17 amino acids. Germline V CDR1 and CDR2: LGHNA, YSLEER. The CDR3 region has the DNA TGCGCCAGCAGCCAATCCCGAGGGGACTATTCCTACAATGAGCAGTTCTTC. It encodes CASSQSRGDYSYNEQFF.

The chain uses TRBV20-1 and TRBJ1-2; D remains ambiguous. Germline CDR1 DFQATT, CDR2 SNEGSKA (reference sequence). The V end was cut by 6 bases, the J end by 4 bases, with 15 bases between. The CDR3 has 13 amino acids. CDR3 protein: CSASQDVAYGYTF. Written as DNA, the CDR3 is TGCAGTGCGAGCCAGGATGTTGCCTATGGCTACACCTTC.

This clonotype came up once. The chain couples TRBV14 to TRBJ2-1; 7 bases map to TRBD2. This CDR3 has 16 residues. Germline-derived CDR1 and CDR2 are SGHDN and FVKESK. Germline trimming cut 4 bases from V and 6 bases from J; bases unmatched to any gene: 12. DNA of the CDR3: TGTGCCAGCAGCCCCCACGGGAGGCCTATGGGCAATGAGCAGTTCTTC. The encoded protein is CASSPHGRPMGNEQFF. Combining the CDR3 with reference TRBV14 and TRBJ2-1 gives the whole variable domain EAGVTQFPSHSVIEKGQTVTLRCDPISGHDNLYWYRRVMGKEIKFLLHFVKESKQDESGMPNNRFLAERTGGTYSTLKVQPAELEDSGVYFCASSPHGRPMGNEQFFGPGTRLTVL.

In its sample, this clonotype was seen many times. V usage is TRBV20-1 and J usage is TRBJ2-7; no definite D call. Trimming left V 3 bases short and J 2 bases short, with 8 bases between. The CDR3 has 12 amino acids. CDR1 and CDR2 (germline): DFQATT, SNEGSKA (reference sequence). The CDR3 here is CSARAAAYEQYF. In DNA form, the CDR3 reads TGCAGTGCTAGGGCAGCAGCCTACGAGCAGTACTTC.

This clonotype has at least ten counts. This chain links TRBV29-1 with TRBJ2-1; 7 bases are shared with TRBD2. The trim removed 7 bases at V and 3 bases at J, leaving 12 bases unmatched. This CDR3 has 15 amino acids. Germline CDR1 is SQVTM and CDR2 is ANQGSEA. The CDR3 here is CSAATRLADYNEQFF. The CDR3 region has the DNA TGCAGCGCCGCAACCCGACTAGCAGACTACAATGAGCAGTTCTTC.

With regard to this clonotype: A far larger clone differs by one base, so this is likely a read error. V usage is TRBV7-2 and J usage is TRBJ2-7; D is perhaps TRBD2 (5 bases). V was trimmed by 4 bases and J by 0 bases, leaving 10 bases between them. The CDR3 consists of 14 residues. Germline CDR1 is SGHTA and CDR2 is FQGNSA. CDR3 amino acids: CASSCGGSSYEQYF. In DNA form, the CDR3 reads TGTGCCAGCAGCTGCGGTGGGAGCTCCTACGAGCAGTACTTC.

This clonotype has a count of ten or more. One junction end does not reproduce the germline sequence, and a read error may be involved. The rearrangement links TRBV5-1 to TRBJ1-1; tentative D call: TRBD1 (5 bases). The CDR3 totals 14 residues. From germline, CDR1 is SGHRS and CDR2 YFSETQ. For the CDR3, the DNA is TGTGCCAGCAGTTTAGGGGCCATGAACACTGAAGCTTTCTTT. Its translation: CASSLGAMNTEAFF.

CDR3 residues: CASSQVGVAGVPYQETQYF. The CDR3 nucleotides are TGTGCCAGCAGCCAAGTGGGGGTAGCGGGGGTTCCGTACCAAGAGACCCAGTACTTC. The chain joins TRBV3-1 to TRBJ2-5, with TRBD2 matching over 9 bases. The germline V gene has CDR1 LGHDT and CDR2 YNNKEL (reference sequence). The J segment lost 0 bases and the V segment lost 1 base, leaving 12 bases of the junction unmatched. This CDR3 comprises 19 residues.

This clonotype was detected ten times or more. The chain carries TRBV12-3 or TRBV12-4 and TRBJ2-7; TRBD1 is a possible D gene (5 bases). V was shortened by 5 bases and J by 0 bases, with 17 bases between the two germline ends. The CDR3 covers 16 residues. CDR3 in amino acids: CASSRGHIGSSYEQYF. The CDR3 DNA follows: TGTGCCAGCAGTCGCGGACATATTGGAAGCTCCTACGAGCAGTACTTC.

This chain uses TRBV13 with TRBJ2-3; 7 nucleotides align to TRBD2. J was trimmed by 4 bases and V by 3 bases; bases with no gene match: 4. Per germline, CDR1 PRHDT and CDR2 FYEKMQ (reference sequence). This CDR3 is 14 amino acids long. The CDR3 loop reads CASSFGAGADTQYF. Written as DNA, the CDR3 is TGTGCCAGCAGCTTCGGGGCGGGGGCAGATACGCAGTATTTT.

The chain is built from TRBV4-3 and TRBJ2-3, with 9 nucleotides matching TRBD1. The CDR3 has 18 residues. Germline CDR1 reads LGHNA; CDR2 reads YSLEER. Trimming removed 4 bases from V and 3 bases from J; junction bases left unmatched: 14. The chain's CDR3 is CASSLRLTGQGGTDTQYF. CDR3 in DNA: TGCGCCAGCAGCCTACGCCTGACGGGACAGGGTGGTACAGATACGCAGTATTTT.

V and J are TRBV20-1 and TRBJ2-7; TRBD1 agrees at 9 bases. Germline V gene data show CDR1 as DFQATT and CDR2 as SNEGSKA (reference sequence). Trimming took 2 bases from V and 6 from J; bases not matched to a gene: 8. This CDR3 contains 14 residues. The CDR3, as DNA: TGCAGTGCTAGACGGACAGGGGTGGGCGCCGAGCAGTACTTC. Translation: CSARRTGVGAEQYF.

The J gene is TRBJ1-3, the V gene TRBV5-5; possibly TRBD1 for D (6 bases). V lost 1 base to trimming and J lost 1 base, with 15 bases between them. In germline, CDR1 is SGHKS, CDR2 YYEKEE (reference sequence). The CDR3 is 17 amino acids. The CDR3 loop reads CASSLSLGQLSGNTIYF. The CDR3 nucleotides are TGTGCCAGCAGCTTGAGCCTCGGACAGCTATCTGGAAACACCATATATTTT.